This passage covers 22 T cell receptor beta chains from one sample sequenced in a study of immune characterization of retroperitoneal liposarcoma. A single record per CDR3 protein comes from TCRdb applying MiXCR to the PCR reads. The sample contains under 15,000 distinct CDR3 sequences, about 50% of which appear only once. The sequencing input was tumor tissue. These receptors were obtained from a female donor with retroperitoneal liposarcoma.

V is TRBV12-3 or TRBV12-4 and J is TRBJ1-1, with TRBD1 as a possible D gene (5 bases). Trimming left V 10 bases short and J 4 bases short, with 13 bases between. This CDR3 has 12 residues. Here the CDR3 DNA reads TGTGCCACCAACCGCGGGGGCACTGAAGCTTTCTTT. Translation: CATNRGGTEAFF.

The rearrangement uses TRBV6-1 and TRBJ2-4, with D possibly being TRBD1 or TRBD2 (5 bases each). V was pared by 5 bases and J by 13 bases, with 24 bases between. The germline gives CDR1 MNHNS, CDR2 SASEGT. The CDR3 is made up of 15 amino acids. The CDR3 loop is CASSWQGQADNEQYF. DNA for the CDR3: TGTGCCAGCAGTTGGCAGGGCCAAGCGGACAATGAGCAGTACTTC.

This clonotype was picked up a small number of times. The CDR3 coding sequence is TGTGCCAGCAGTAACCCGGGACTAGGGCGATTCAATGAGCAGTTCTTC. It yields the protein CASSNPGLGRFNEQFF. The V gene is TRBV12-3 or TRBV12-4, the J gene TRBJ2-1; the match to TRBD2 covers 8 bases. This CDR3 contains 16 residues. Trimming removed 5 bases from V and 6 bases from J; junction bases left unmatched: 12.

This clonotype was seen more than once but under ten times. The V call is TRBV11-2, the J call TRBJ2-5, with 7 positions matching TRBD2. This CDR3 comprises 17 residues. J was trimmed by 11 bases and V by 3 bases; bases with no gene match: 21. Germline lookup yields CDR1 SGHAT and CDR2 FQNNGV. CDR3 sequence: CASSFFARGGPYNEQYF. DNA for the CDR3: TGTGCCAGCAGCTTCTTCGCTCGGGGAGGGCCCTACAATGAGCAGTACTTC.

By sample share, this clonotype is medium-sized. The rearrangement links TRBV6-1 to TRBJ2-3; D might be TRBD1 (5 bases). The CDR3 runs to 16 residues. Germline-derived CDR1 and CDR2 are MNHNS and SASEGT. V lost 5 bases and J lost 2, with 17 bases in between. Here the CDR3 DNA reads TGTGCCAGCAGTTACGACTCGGTTGGGGCCACAGATACGCAGTATTTT. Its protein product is CASSYDSVGATDTQYF.

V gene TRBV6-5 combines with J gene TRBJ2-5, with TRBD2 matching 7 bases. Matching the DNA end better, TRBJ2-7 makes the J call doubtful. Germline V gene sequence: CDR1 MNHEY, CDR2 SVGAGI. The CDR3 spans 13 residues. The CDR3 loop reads CASRITSASEQYF. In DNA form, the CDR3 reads TGTGCCAGCAGAATCACTAGCGCCTCCGAGCAGTACTTC.

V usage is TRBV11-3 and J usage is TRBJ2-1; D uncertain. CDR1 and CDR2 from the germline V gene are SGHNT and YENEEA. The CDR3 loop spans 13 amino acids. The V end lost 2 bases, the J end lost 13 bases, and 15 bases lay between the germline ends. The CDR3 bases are TGTGCCAGCAGCTTAACCTACCAAGAGACCCAGTTCTTC. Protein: CASSLTYQETQFF. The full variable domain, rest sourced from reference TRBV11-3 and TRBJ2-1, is EAGVVQSPRYKIIEKKQPVAFWCNPISGHNTLYWYLQNLGQGPELLIRYENEEAVDDSQLPKDRFSAERLKGVDSTLKIQPAELGDSAVYLCASSLTYQETQFFGPGTRLTVL.

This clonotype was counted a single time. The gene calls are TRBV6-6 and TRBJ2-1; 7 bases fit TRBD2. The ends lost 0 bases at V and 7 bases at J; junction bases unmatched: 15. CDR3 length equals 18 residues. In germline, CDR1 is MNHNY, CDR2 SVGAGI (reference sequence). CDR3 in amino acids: CASSYSFYGGYIWNEQFF. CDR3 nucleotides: TGTGCCAGCAGTTACTCATTTTACGGGGGGTATATTTGGAATGAGCAGTTCTTC.

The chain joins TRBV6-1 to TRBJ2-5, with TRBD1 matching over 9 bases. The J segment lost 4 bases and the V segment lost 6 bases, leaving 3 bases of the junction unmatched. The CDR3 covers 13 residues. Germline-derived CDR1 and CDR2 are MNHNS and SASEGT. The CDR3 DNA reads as TGTGCCAGCAGATCGGACAGGGGAGAGACCCAGTACTTC. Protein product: CASRSDRGETQYF.

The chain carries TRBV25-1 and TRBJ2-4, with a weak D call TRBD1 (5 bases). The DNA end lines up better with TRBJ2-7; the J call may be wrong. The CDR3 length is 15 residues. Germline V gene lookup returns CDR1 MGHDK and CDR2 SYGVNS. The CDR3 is CASSTTGEPSYEQYF. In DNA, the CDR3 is TGTGCCAGCAGTACAACAGGAGAACCATCCTACGAGCAGTACTTC.

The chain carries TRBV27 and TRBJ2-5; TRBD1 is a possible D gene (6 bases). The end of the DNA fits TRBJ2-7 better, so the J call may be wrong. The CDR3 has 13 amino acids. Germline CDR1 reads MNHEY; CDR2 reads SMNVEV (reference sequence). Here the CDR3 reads CARSEQGPYEQYF. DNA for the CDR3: TGTGCCAGAAGTGAACAGGGTCCCTACGAGCAGTACTTC.

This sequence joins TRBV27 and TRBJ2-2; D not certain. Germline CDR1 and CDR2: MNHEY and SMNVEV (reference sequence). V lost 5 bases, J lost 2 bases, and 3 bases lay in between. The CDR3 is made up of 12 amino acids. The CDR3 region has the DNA TGTGCCAGCAGTCTTAACACCGGGGAGCTGTTTTTT. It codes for CASSLNTGELFF.

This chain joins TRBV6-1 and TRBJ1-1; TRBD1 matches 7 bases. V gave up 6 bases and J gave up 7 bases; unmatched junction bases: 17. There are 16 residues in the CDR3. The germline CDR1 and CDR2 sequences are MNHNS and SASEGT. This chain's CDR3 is CASRPRGQGDGSEAFF. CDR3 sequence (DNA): TGTGCCAGCAGGCCCCGGGGGCAGGGGGACGGGAGTGAAGCTTTCTTT.

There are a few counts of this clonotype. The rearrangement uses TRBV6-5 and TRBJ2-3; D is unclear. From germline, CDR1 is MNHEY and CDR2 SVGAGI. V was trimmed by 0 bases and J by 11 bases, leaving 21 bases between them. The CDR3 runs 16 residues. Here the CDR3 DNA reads TGTGCCAGCAGTTACTCGAATCCAGCACGGTCCTACGAGCAGTATTTT. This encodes CASSYSNPARSYEQYF.

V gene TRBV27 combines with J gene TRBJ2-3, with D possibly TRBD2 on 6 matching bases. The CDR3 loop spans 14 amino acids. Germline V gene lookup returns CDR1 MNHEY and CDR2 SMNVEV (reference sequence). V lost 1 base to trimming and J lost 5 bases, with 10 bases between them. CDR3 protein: CASSLLLALDTQYF. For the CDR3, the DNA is TGTGCCAGCAGTTTATTACTAGCTTTAGATACGCAGTATTTT.

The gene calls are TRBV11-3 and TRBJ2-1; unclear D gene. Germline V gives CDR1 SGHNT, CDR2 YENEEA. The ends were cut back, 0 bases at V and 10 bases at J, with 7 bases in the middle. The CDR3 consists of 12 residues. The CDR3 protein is CASSLDPYEQFF. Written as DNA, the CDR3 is TGTGCCAGCAGCTTAGATCCCTACGAGCAGTTCTTC.

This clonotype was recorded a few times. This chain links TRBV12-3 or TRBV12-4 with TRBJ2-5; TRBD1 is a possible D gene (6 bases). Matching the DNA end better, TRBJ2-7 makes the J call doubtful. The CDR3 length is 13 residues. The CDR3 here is CASRTGLDYEQYF. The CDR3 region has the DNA TGTGCCAGCAGAACAGGGCTCGACTACGAGCAGTACTTC.

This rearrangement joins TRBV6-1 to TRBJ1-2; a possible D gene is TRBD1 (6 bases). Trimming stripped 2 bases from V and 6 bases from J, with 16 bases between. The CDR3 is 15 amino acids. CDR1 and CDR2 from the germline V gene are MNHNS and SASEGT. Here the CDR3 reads CASSETYREGHGYTF. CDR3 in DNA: TGTGCCAGCAGTGAAACTTACAGGGAGGGGCATGGCTACACCTTC.

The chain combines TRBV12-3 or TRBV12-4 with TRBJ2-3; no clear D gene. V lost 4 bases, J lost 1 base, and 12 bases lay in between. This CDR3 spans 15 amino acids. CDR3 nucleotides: TGTGCCAGCAGTTCAGTTACGGGCGGCACAGATACGCAGTATTTT. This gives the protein CASSSVTGGTDTQYF.

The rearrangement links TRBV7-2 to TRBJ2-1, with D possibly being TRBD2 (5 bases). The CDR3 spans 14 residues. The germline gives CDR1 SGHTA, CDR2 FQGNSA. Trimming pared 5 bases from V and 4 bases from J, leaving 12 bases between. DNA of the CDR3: TGTGCCAGCAGCCCCGGAGCGGTTTACAATGAGCAGTTCTTC. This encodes CASSPGAVYNEQFF.

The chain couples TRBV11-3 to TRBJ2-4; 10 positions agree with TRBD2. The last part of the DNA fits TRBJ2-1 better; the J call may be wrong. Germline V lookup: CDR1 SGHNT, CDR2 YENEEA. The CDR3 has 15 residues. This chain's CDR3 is CASSPQAGGGWGQFF. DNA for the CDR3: TGTGCCAGCAGCCCTCAAGCGGGAGGGGGGTGGGGCCAGTTCTTC.

The CDR3 DNA is TGTGCCAGCAGTTACATTATAGCGGGAGGGTACGAGCAGTACTTC. Amino acid sequence: CASSYIIAGGYEQYF. The chain uses TRBV6-6 and TRBJ2-5, with 11 nucleotides matching TRBD2. The J call may be faulty, since TRBJ2-7 better matches the DNA end. The germline gives CDR1 MNHNY, CDR2 SVGAGI (reference sequence). CDR3 length: 15 amino acids.